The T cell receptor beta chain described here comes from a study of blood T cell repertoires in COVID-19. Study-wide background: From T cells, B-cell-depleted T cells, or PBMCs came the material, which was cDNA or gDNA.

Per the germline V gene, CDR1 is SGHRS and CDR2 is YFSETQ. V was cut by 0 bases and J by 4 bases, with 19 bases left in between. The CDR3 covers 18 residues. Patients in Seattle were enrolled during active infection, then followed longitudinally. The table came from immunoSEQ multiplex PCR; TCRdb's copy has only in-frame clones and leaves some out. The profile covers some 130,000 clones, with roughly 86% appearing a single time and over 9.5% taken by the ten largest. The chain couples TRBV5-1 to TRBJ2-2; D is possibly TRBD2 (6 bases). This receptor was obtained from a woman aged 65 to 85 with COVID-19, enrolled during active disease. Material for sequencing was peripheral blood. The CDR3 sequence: CASSLEPAGRQTTGELFF. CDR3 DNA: TGCGCCAGCAGCTTGGAGCCTGCGGGACGTCAGACCACCGGGGAGCTGTTTTTT.